This entry lists 14 T cell receptor beta chains sequenced from one sample in a study of blood T cell repertoires in COVID-19. Profiling relied on immunoSEQ multiplex PCR, and the TCRdb table lists in-frame clones only, not all of them. The table shows fewer than 300,000 clones, with more than 70% occurring only once. Sequenced sample: peripheral blood. These receptors were obtained from a man older than 75 with acute or convalescent COVID-19.

The gene calls are TRBV10-3 and TRBJ2-7; 9 positions agree with TRBD1. Germline V gene lookup returns CDR1 ENHRY and CDR2 SYGVKD. The CDR3 length is 13 residues. Trimming removed 7 bases from V and 2 bases from J; junction bases left unmatched: 3. The CDR3 reads CAIKDRGTYEQYF. The CDR3 coding sequence is TGTGCCATCAAGGACAGGGGTACCTACGAGCAGTACTTC.

The table lists this clone with a count of one. The rearrangement uses TRBV30 and TRBJ2-6; D remains ambiguous. The ends were cut back, 6 bases at V and 2 bases at J, with 14 bases in the middle. Germline V lookup: CDR1 GTSNPN, CDR2 SVGIG (reference sequence). The CDR3 is made up of 15 amino acids. DNA of the CDR3: TGTGCCTGTTCGAGACGAGGCGCTGGGGCCAACGTCCTGACTTTC. This translates into CACSRRGAGANVLTF.

The chain has TRBV12-2 and TRBJ2-2; the table's D call of TRBD1 was not tested on the DNA. TRBV12-2 is listed as a pseudogene. The CDR3 spans 20 residues. CDR3 coding DNA: TGTGCAAGTCGCTTAGTATCCGGACAGGGGGGGACGAAGGACACCGGGGAGCTGTTTTTT. Encoded protein: CASRLVSGQGGTKDTGELFF.

The chain links TRBV28 to TRBJ2-1; 9 bases are shared with TRBD2. Germline CDR1 reads MDHEN; CDR2 reads SYDVKM. This CDR3 is 15 amino acids long. Trimming cost V 6 bases and J 8 bases; bases outside gene matches: 11. CDR3 protein: CASSFSGSGRDEQFF. CDR3 DNA sequence: TGTGCCAGCAGCTTTAGCGGGAGTGGTCGGGATGAGCAGTTCTTC.

The rearrangement uses TRBV30 and TRBJ1-4; 7 bases align to TRBD1. CDR1 and CDR2 from the germline V gene are GTSNPN and SVGIG (reference sequence). The CDR3 has 11 amino acids. After removal of 5 bases from V and 8 bases from J, the junction contained 2 bases not matched to a gene. The chain's CDR3 is CAWSDREKLFF. The DNA for the CDR3 is TGTGCCTGGTCGGACAGGGAAAAACTGTTTTTT. Filled out from reference TRBV30 and TRBJ1-4, the complete variable domain reads SQTIHQWPATLVQPVGSPLSLECTVEGTSNPNLYWYRQAAGRGLQLLFYSVGIGQISSEVPQNLSASRPQDRQFILSSKKLLLSDSGFYLCAWSDREKLFFGSGTQLSVL.

The chain uses TRBV5-1 and TRBJ2-1, with D tentatively TRBD1 (5 bases). The CDR3 has 14 residues. Germline assignment: CDR1 SGHRS and CDR2 YFSETQ. The V and J ends lost 3 bases and 6 bases respectively, with 13 bases between them. The CDR3 DNA reads TGCGCCAGCAGCTCTGCCGGCACAGGCAATGAGCAGTTCTTC. Its translation: CASSSAGTGNEQFF.

This sequence joins TRBV28 and TRBJ1-1, with D possibly matching TRBD1 (6 bases). The germline gives CDR1 MDHEN, CDR2 SYDVKM. CDR3 length: 15 amino acids. V shed 3 bases and J shed 0 bases, with 11 bases lying between them. The CDR3 DNA reads as TGTGCCAGCAGTTTGTACGGACAGATGAACACTGAAGCTTTCTTT. Its protein is CASSLYGQMNTEAFF.

The chain uses TRBV6-5 and TRBJ1-1; D not resolved. The ends were cut back, 7 bases at V and 1 base at J, with 10 bases in the middle. The CDR3 has 13 residues. The V gene's germline CDR1 is MNHEY and CDR2 SVGAGI. CDR3 region: CASNLVENTEAFF. Here the CDR3 DNA reads TGTGCCAGCAATCTAGTCGAGAACACTGAAGCTTTCTTT.

The chain is built from TRBV28 and TRBJ1-3, with D hard to call. This CDR3 is built from 14 residues. The V end lost 8 bases, the J end lost 3 bases, and 14 bases lay between the germline ends. Germline V gives CDR1 MDHEN, CDR2 SYDVKM. The CDR3 sequence is CASGMAEVGNTIYF. The CDR3 nucleotides are TGTGCCAGCGGTATGGCAGAGGTTGGAAACACCATATATTTT.

This clone was picked up one time. The rearrangement joins TRBV3-1 (or the pseudogene TRBV3-2) to TRBJ2-5; a possible D gene is TRBD1 (6 bases). The CDR3 totals 15 residues. V lost 4 bases and J lost 5, with 17 bases in between. The germline V gene encodes CDR1 LGHDT and CDR2 YNNKEL (reference sequence). The CDR3 nucleotides read TGTGCCAGCAGCCTTTCGACGACCCAGGGGGAGACCCAGTACTTC. Protein product: CASSLSTTQGETQYF.

The chain carries TRBV27 and TRBJ1-4, with D perhaps TRBD1 (6 bases). Germline-derived CDR1 and CDR2 are MNHEY and SMNVEV (reference sequence). This CDR3 region has 14 residues. V lost 8 bases, J lost 8 bases, and 18 bases lay in between. The CDR3 reads CASRPAGVKEKLFF. DNA of the CDR3: TGTGCCAGCCGCCCGGCAGGGGTCAAAGAAAAACTGTTTTTT.

V and J are TRBV28 and TRBJ1-4, with 10 bases that match TRBD1. J lost 6 bases, V lost 5 bases, and 9 bases had no gene match. CDR3 length: 16 residues. CDR1 MDHEN and CDR2 SYDVKM come from the germline V gene. CDR3 loop: CASSTPDRGGDEKLFF. CDR3 sequence (DNA): TGTGCCAGCAGTACCCCGGACAGGGGGGGAGATGAAAAACTGTTTTTT. Filled out from reference TRBV28 and TRBJ1-4, the complete variable domain reads DVKVTQSSRYLVKRTGEKVFLECVQDMDHENMFWYRQDPGLGLRLIYFSYDVKMKEKGDIPEGYSVSREKKERFSLILESASTNQTSMYLCASSTPDRGGDEKLFFGSGTQLSVL.

The chain's CDR3 is CSVVKGVTGELFF. The DNA of the CDR3 is TGCAGCGTTGTAAAGGGGGTCACCGGGGAGCTGTTTTTT. This chain connects TRBV29-1 to TRBJ2-2, with TRBD1 as a possible D gene (6 bases). The CDR3 extends over 13 amino acids. V lost 4 bases and J 4 bases, leaving 10 bases between the germline ends. Germline assignment: CDR1 SQVTM and CDR2 ANQGSEA.

The chain carries TRBV5-1 and TRBJ1-2; D is perhaps TRBD1 (6 bases). The V gene lost 4 bases and the J gene lost 2 bases, with 18 bases spanning the gap. Germline lookup yields CDR1 SGHRS and CDR2 YFSETQ. CDR3 size: 16 residues. Here the CDR3 reads CASSPRSGQRNYGYTF. For the CDR3, the DNA is TGCGCCAGCAGCCCGAGGTCCGGACAGAGGAACTATGGCTACACCTTC.